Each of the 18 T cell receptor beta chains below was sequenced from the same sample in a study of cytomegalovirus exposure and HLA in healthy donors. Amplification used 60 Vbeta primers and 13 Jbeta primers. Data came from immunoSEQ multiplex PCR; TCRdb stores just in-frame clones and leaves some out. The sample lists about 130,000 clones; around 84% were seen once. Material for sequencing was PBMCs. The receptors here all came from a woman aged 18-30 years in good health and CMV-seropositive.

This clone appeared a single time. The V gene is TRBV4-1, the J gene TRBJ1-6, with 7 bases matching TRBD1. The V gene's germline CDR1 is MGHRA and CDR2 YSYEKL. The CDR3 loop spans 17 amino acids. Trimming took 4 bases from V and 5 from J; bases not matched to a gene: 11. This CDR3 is CASSLRGQETHNSPLHF. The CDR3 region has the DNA TGCGCCAGCAGCCTCCGTGGACAGGAGACACATAATTCACCCCTCCACTTT.

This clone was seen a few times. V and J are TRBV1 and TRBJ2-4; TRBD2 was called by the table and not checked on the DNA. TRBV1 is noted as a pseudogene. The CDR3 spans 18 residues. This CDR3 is CTSSQEDSGGAVSNIQYF. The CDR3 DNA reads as TGCACCAGCAGCCAAGAAGACAGCGGGGGGGCGGTATCAAACATTCAGTACTTC.

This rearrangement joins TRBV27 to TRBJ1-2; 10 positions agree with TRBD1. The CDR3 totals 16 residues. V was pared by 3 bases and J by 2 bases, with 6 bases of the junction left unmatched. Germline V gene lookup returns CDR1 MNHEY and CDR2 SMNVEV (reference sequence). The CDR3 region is CASSFGTGATNYGYTF. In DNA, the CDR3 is TGTGCCAGCAGTTTTGGGACAGGGGCAACCAACTATGGCTACACCTTC.

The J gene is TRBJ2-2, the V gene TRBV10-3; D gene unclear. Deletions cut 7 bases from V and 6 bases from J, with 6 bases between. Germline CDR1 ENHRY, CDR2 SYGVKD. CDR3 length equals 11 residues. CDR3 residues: CAIMSSGELFF. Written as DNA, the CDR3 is TGTGCCATCATGAGCTCCGGGGAGCTGTTTTTT.

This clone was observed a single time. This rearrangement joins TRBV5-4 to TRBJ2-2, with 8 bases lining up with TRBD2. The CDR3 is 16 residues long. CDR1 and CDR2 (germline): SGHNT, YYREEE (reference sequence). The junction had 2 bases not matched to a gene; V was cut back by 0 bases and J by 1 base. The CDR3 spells CASSLEAGGNTGELFF. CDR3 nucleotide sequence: TGTGCCAGCAGCTTGGAGGCGGGGGGGAACACCGGGGAGCTGTTTTTT.

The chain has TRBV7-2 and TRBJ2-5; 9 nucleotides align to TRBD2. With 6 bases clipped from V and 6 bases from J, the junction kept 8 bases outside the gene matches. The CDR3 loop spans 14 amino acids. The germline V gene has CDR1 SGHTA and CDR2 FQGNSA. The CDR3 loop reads CASRVAGGTQTQYF. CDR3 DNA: TGTGCCAGCAGGGTCGCGGGGGGGACCCAGACCCAGTACTTC.

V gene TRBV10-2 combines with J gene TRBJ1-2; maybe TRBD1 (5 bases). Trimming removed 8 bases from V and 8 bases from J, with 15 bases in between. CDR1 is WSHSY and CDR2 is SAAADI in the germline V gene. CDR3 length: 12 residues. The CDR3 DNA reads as TGCGCCAGCGGGCTTCAGGGTGGGGGCTACACCTTC. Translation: CASGLQGGGYTF.

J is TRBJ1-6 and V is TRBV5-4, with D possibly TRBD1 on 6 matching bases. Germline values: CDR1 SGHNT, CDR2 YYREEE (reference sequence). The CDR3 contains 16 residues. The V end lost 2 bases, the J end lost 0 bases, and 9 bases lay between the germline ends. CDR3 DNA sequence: TGTGCCAGCAGCTTTTCAGGGGACTCCTATAATTCACCCCTCCACTTT. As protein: CASSFSGDSYNSPLHF.

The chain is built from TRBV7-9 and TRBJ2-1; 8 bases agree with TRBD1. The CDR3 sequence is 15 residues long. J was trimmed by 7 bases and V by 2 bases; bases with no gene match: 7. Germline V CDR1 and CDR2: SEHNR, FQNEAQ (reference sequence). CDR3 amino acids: CASSLRTGPANEQFF. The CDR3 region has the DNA TGTGCCAGCAGCTTAAGGACAGGGCCGGCTAATGAGCAGTTCTTC.

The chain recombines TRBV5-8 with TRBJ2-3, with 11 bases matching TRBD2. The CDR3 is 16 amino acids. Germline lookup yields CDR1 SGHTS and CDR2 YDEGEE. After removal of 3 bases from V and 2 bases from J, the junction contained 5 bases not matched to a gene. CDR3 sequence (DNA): TGTGCCAGCAGCTCTCGACTAGCGGGGTCCACAGATACGCAGTATTTT. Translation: CASSSRLAGSTDTQYF.

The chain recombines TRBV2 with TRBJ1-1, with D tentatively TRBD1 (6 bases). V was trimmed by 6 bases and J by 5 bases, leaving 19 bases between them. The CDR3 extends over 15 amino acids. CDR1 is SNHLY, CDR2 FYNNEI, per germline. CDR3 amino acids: CASSGIAGARTEAFF. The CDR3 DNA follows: TGTGCCAGCAGCGGCATTGCGGGGGCTCGAACTGAAGCTTTCTTT. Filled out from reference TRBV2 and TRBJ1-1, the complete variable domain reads EPEVTQTPSHQVTQMGQEVILRCVPISNHLYFYWYRQILGQKVEFLVSFYNNEISEKSEIFDDQFSVERPDGSNFTLKIRSTKLEDSAMYFCASSGIAGARTEAFFGQGTRLTVV.

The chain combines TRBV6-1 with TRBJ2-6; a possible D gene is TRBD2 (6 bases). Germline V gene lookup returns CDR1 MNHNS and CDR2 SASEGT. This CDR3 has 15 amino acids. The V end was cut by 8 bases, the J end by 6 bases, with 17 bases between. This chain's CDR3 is CASGGTASEANVLTF. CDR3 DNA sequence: TGTGCCAGCGGAGGGACCGCGAGTGAGGCCAACGTCCTGACTTTC.

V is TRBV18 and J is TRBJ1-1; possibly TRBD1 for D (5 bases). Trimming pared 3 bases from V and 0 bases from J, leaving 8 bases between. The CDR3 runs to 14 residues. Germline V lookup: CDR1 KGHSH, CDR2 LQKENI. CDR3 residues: CASSPPGLNTEAFF. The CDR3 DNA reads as TGTGCCAGCTCACCCCCAGGGTTGAACACTGAAGCTTTCTTT.

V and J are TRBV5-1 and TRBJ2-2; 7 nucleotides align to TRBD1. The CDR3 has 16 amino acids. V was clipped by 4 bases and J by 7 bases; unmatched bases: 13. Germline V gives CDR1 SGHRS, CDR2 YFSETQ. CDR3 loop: CASSPRTGSTRGELFF. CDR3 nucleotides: TGCGCCAGCAGCCCGAGGACAGGCTCGACGCGCGGGGAGCTGTTTTTT. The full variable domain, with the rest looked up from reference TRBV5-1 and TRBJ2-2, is KAGVTQTPRYLIKTRGQQVTLSCSPISGHRSVSWYQQTPGQGLQFLFEYFSETQRNKGNFPGRFSGRQFSNSRSEMNVSTLELGDSALYLCASSPRTGSTRGELFFGEGSRLTVL.

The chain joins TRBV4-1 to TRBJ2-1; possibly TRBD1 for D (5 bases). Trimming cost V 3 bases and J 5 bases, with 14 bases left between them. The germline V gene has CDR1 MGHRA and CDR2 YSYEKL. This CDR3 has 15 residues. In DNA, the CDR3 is TGCGCCAGCAGCCACAACCTCGACAGAAACAATGAGCAGTTCTTC. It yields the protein CASSHNLDRNNEQFF.

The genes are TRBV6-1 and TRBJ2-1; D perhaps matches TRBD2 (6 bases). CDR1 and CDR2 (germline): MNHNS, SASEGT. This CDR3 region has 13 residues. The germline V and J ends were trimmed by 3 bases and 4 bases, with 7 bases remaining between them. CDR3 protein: CASSEGTYNEQFF. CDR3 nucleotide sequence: TGTGCCAGCAGTGAGGGGACTTACAATGAGCAGTTCTTC.

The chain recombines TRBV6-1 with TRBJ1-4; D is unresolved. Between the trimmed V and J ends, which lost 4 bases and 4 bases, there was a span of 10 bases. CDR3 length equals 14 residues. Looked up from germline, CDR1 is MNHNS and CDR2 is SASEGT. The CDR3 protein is CASSVRVFNEKLFF. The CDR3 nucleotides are TGTGCCAGCAGTGTGCGGGTCTTTAATGAAAAACTGTTTTTT.

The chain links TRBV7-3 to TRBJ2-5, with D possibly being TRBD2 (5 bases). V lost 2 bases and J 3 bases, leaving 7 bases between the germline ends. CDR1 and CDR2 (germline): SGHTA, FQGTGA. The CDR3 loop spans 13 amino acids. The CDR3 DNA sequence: TGTGCCAGCAGCTTAGAGAGGGAAGAGACCCAGTACTTC. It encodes CASSLEREETQYF.